The present entry profiles one TCR beta chain with its context. The data stem from a study of T cell clones after liver transplantation. Profiled with immunoSEQ multiplex PCR; TCRdb holds only in-frame clones, not every one. The sample has approximately 70,000 clones; approximately 80% are singletons. The origin of this receptor is a human patient who received a liver transplant. Some of the T cells may derive from the graft donor. Sequencing was performed on CD4+ T cells from blood, taken 48 to 50 months after liver transplant.

The CDR3, as DNA: TGTGCCAGCAGCGTTGCGGGACTAGCGGTCAATGAGCAGTTCTTC. Residues: CASSVAGLAVNEQFF. This chain connects TRBV9 to TRBJ2-1, with TRBD2 identical over 11 bases. The CDR3 spans 15 residues. Germline V gene data show CDR1 as SGDLS and CDR2 as YYNGEE. V shed 2 bases, J shed 6 bases, and the junction held 4 bases outside the gene matches.